A single sample is the source of the 10 T cell receptor beta chains below, sequenced in a study of T cell responses to AZD1222 COVID-19 vaccine (TCRdb year 2021). Per the publication, the time point label means: baseline before first vaccination. The library was built by means of the immunoSEQ multiplex PCR assay. The clones in this table, taken by TCRdb from immuneACCESS, are in-frame only. Not every clone is retained; where verified, under half of the shortfall comes from an unresolved V gene, and the cause of the rest is unknown. The sample table records 150,000 to 200,000 clones; 93% of these occur just once. The top ten constitute about 1% of the sample. Sequencing used peripheral blood, obtained on day 0 of AZD1222 vaccination. The receptor source for this set is an adult in good health.

The rearrangement links TRBV6-5 to TRBJ1-2; no reliable D call. The V gene lost 0 bases and the J gene lost 4 bases, with 9 bases spanning the gap. This CDR3 is 14 amino acids long. Germline V gene data show CDR1 as MNHEY and CDR2 as SVGAGI. Here the CDR3 DNA reads TGTGCCAGCAGTTACTCAAGGGTGGGCTATGGCTACACCTTC. Translation gives CASSYSRVGYGYTF.

The chain is built from TRBV7-9 and TRBJ2-3, with 7 positions matching TRBD2. The junction had 7 bases not matched to a gene; V was cut back by 1 base and J by 12 bases. This CDR3 has 13 residues. Germline-derived CDR1 and CDR2 are SEHNR and FQNEAQ (reference sequence). CDR3 nucleotide sequence: TGTGCCAGCAGCTTAGAGGCTAGCGGAGGACAGTATTTT. It is translated as CASSLEASGGQYF.

The rearrangement uses TRBV19 and TRBJ2-1; TRBD1 matches at 10 bases. Per germline, CDR1 LNHDA and CDR2 SQIVND (reference sequence). The J segment lost 7 bases and the V segment lost 7 bases, leaving 13 bases of the junction unmatched. CDR3 length: 16 amino acids. The CDR3 is CASNSGRQGANNEQFF. The CDR3 coding sequence is TGTGCCAGTAACTCTGGGAGACAGGGGGCGAATAATGAGCAGTTCTTC.

V and J are TRBV5-1 and TRBJ2-3; 13 bases map to TRBD2. Germline CDR1 and CDR2: SGHRS and YFSETQ. The CDR3 loop spans 16 amino acids. Unmatched junction bases numbered 4, after V lost 4 bases and J lost 2 bases. CDR3 loop: CASSPGLAGTTDTQYF. As DNA, the CDR3 is TGCGCCAGCAGCCCGGGACTAGCGGGGACCACAGATACGCAGTATTTT.

The chain carries TRBV18 and TRBJ2-5; D remains ambiguous. With 1 base removed from V and 3 bases from J, the gap between germline ends came to 6 bases. CDR3 length equals 13 residues. Germline V gene lookup returns CDR1 KGHSH and CDR2 LQKENI. The CDR3: CASSPQSKETQYF. In nucleotides, the CDR3 is TGTGCCAGCTCACCACAGAGTAAAGAGACCCAGTACTTC. Using reference TRBV18 and TRBJ2-5 for the parts outside the CDR3, the full variable domain is NAGVMQNPRHLVRRRGQEARLRCSPMKGHSHVYWYRQLPEEGLKFMVYLQKENIIDESGMPKERFSAEFPKEGPSILRIQQVVRGDSAAYFCASSPQSKETQYFGPGTRLLVL.

This clone turned up a few times. The chain couples TRBV6-5 to TRBJ1-2; D perhaps matches TRBD1 (5 bases). Germline CDR1 and CDR2: MNHEY and SVGAGI. CDR3 length equals 15 residues. Trimming left V 0 bases short and J 5 bases short, with 13 bases between. The CDR3 sequence: CASSYSSARGYGYTF. CDR3 in DNA: TGTGCCAGCAGTTACTCGTCCGCGAGGGGATATGGCTACACCTTC.

The chain couples TRBV7-9 to TRBJ1-5; perhaps TRBD1 as D (6 bases). CDR1 and CDR2 (germline): SEHNR, FQNEAQ (reference sequence). The CDR3 contains 13 residues. V lost 5 bases and J 4 bases, leaving 9 bases between the germline ends. The CDR3 DNA reads TGTGCCAGCAGCCCACAGGGTAATCAGCCCCAGCATTTT. It specifies CASSPQGNQPQHF.

In its sample, this clone was seen once. The rearrangement uses TRBV19 and TRBJ1-2, with a possible D match to TRBD1 (6 bases). Germline values: CDR1 LNHDA, CDR2 SQIVND (reference sequence). Deletions cut 3 bases from V and 7 bases from J, with 15 bases between. The CDR3 runs to 14 residues. Here the CDR3 reads CASSMSWGRAGYTF. The CDR3 coding sequence is TGTGCCAGTAGTATGTCGTGGGGGCGGGCTGGCTACACCTTC.

The chain has TRBV2 and TRBJ1-2, with 8 bases aligning to TRBD1. The trim removed 3 bases at V and 8 bases at J, leaving 2 bases unmatched. Germline CDR1 SNHLY, CDR2 FYNNEI. The length of the CDR3 is 12 residues. The CDR3 region is CASSETGVGYTF. The CDR3 DNA is TGTGCCAGCAGTGAGACAGGGGTAGGCTACACCTTC.

This rearrangement joins TRBV19 to TRBJ1-1; no clear D gene. In germline, CDR1 is LNHDA, CDR2 SQIVND (reference sequence). The length of the CDR3 is 12 residues. Deletions cut 8 bases from V and 1 base from J, with 8 bases between. The DNA for the CDR3 is TGTGCCAGTTTGAATGGGAACACTGAAGCTTTCTTT. Translated, it gives CASLNGNTEAFF.